The entry below gives a single TCR beta chain sequence along with its context. This clone came up a few times. The antigen it binds to is not known. No much larger clone exists at a distance of one base, and base qualities are not known. Library preparation used the immunoSEQ multiplex PCR assay. TCRdb carries this immuneACCESS record with in-frame sequences only. Its versions omit some clonotypes, under half of them owing to an unresolved V gene in the studies checked, with the rest unexplained. This sample comprises hundreds of thousands of clones, around 87% of them detected only once. 0.01% of the sample is held by the ten biggest clonotypes. The data were taken from a study of shared T cell receptors in the human thymus (dated by TCRdb to about 2021). Concerning the study at large: The study investigated the way shared, self-reactive T-cell receptor alpha chains are produced in the human thymus.

The data also belong to a second study, concerning human thymus T cells. As described in the second report: Donors were immunologically healthy infants undergoing open corrective cardiac surgery for congenital heart defects in Finland. Thymus tissue was collected as surgical resects that were removed during corrective cardiac surgery. V and J gene segment usage appeared biased in both thymic and peripheral blood repertoires. Highly overlapping thymic TCR repertoires among unrelated individuals were reported in the related research. The study described the TCR alpha and beta repertoires in roughly 8 infant thymus samples and a handful of matching peripheral blood samples. Donor ages ranging from roughly 7 to 250 days were recorded, and a handful of male and a couple of female infants were included in the cohort. Thymocytes were mechanically released from the tissue and were stored as pellets of about 9-33 million cells at -70 degrees C. Genomic DNA was extracted from frozen cell pellets with a QIAsymphony instrument. The immunoSEQ multiplex PCR assay was used to amplify the TCRB and TCRAD loci from a standardized quantity of quality-controlled genomic DNA. The amplicons spanned the V(D)J region and were long enough to cover the CDR3 and allow V and J genes to be identified. Amplicon sequencing was performed on an Illumina platform through the commercial immunoSEQ service. Primer bias and sequencing errors were corrected as previously described, and TCRAD and TCRB were defined on the basis of the IMGT database. The repertoires were analysed using immunoSEQ Analyzer 3.0 and VDJTools for basic statistics, V/J segment usage, diversity estimates, rarefaction and pairwise overlap. To estimate diversity, the Chao1, ChaoE, Efron-Thisted, Shannon and inverse Simpson indices were applied, and diversity was also estimated on datasets down-sampled to the smallest sample. Repertoire overlap was assessed by strict matching of CDR3 nucleotide sequence, V gene and J gene, and clustering was done by Jaccard-based multidimensional scaling. On average, thymus samples yielded around 850,000 unique TCRB clonotypes, whereas blood samples yielded about 84,000.

Specimen: thymocytes. The TCR originated in a boy less than two years old with a congenital heart defect. Donor details come from another sample of the same person, matched by shared clones.

The DNA sequence follows: TGTGCCAGCGTAGTCGGAAACACCATATATTTT. It codes for CASVVGNTIYF. The sequence links TRBV28 to TRBJ1-3; no D segment can be confidently identified. V gives up 8 bases and J gives up 4 bases, and the segment between their germline ends measures 6 bases. CDR1 MDHEN and CDR2 SYDVKM were looked up in the germline V gene. From cysteine to phenylalanine, the CDR3 is 11 amino acids long. Only the CDR3 DNA stays, 33 bases, in frame from base 1.